This T cell receptor beta chain derives from a study of T-cell reconstitution after alpha-beta-depleted transplantation in children. V shed 0 bases and J 1 base; nucleotides not matched to a gene: 15. Germline loops: CDR1 LGHNA, CDR2 YSLEER. The CDR3 spans 19 residues. For TCRbeta, the library was prepared with unique molecular identifiers. A single record per CDR3 protein comes from TCRdb applying MiXCR to the PCR reads. The repertoire holds 500,000 to 600,000 distinct CDR3 sequences, with approximately 30% as singletons. This clonotype came up a few times. This chain uses TRBV4-3 with TRBJ2-7; 7 positions match TRBD1. The sequenced sample was PBMCs from the stem cell graft donor, obtained from the stem cell graft. The sequence came from a human donor who donated a stem cell graft to a child with aplastic anemia. CDR3 in DNA: TGCGCCAGCAGCCAAGAGATGCTCCCGGGACAGCAAGGATCCTACGAGCAGTACTTC. Amino acids: CASSQEMLPGQQGSYEQYF.